What follows are 22 T cell receptor beta chains derived from one specimen sequenced in a study of T cell repertoires in cytomegalovirus infection. MiXCR, run by TCRdb on the reads, gives a single entry per CDR3 protein. The sample comprises 490,000 or so distinct CDR3 sequences, 11% of which are singletons, and 10% rests with the top ten. Input material: PBMCs. Receptor source: a human donor in good health (CMV status not recorded). Some clones in this sample may be carry-over from other donors' samples.

V gene TRBV5-4 combines with J gene TRBJ1-2, with D unclear. The germline V gene encodes CDR1 SGHNT and CDR2 YYREEE (reference sequence). CDR3 size: 13 residues. The V end lost 8 bases, the J end lost 7 bases, and 18 bases lay between the germline ends. CDR3 residues: CASPSGPKGGYTF. The CDR3 DNA is TGTGCCAGTCCGTCGGGCCCGAAGGGTGGCTACACCTTC.

This clonotype was found many times. The J gene is TRBJ1-1, the V gene TRBV5-4; unclear D gene. The length of the CDR3 is 13 residues. V lost 0 bases and J 6 bases, leaving 9 bases between the germline ends. In germline, CDR1 is SGHNT, CDR2 YYREEE (reference sequence). This chain's CDR3 is CASSLVTDSEAFF. CDR3 coding DNA: TGTGCCAGCAGCTTGGTTACAGACTCTGAAGCTTTCTTT.

This clonotype was counted at least ten times. This chain connects TRBV6-1 to TRBJ2-1; no definite D call. V shed 1 base and J shed 3 bases, with 4 bases lying between them. The CDR3 contains 13 residues. Germline CDR1 MNHNS, CDR2 SASEGT. This chain's CDR3 is CASSEGFYNEQFF. The CDR3 coding sequence is TGTGCCAGCAGTGAAGGGTTCTACAATGAGCAGTTCTTC.

This clonotype was picked up many times. The chain uses TRBV10-3 and TRBJ1-5, with D perhaps matching TRBD1 (5 bases). This CDR3 region has 19 residues. Germline lookup yields CDR1 ENHRY and CDR2 SYGVKD. V gave up 0 bases and J gave up 3 bases, with 21 bases separating them. The CDR3 loop reads CAISESPSGVLGDNQPQHF. CDR3 nucleotides: TGTGCCATCAGTGAGTCGCCGAGCGGGGTACTGGGGGACAATCAGCCCCAGCATTTT.

This clonotype was observed many times. J is TRBJ2-3 and V is TRBV4-1; 7 bases align to TRBD2. The V segment lost 2 bases and the J segment 0 bases; nucleotides outside the gene matches: 5. This CDR3 contains 16 residues. CDR1 is MGHRA, CDR2 YSYEKL, per germline. In DNA form, the CDR3 reads TGCGCCAGCAGCCAACAGACTAGCACGAGCACAGATACGCAGTATTTT. Residues: CASSQQTSTSTDTQYF.

This clonotype was recorded many times. The rearrangement uses TRBV6-1 and TRBJ2-3, with 9 bases fitting TRBD1. J gave up 5 bases and V 8 bases, and 14 bases lay outside the gene matches. The germline CDR1 and CDR2 sequences are MNHNS and SASEGT. This CDR3 has 16 residues. The CDR3 loop is CASGGVGTGSGDTQYF. CDR3 bases: TGTGCCAGCGGGGGGGTGGGGACAGGGTCTGGAGATACGCAGTATTTT.

This clonotype was observed a single time. The chain has TRBV20-1 and TRBJ1-1; 8 bases match TRBD1. Germline CDR1 reads DFQATT; CDR2 reads SNEGSKA (reference sequence). The CDR3 contains 15 residues. Trimming at V came to 6 bases and at J to 0 bases, leaving 9 bases not matched to a gene. CDR3 sequence (DNA): TGCAGTGCACCCCCCAGGACAGGGCTGAACACTGAAGCTTTCTTT. It yields the protein CSAPPRTGLNTEAFF.

This clonotype showed up many times. This chain connects TRBV2 to TRBJ2-3; D possibly uses TRBD1 or TRBD2 (5 bases each). The germline gives CDR1 SNHLY, CDR2 FYNNEI. V dropped 6 bases and J dropped 7 bases, with 20 bases sitting between them. The CDR3 runs to 15 residues. CDR3 in amino acids: CASSPEGLVTNTQYF. Here the CDR3 DNA reads TGTGCCAGCAGCCCCGAGGGGCTAGTCACCAATACGCAGTATTTT. Combining the CDR3 with reference TRBV2 and TRBJ2-3 gives the whole variable domain EPEVTQTPSHQVTQMGQEVILRCVPISNHLYFYWYRQILGQKVEFLVSFYNNEISEKSEIFDDQFSVERPDGSNFTLKIRSTKLEDSAMYFCASSPEGLVTNTQYFGPGTRLTVL.

This clonotype showed up just a few times. This chain joins TRBV14 and TRBJ2-7; tentatively, D is TRBD1 (5 bases). The germline V and J ends were trimmed by 2 bases and 2 bases, with 13 bases remaining between them. This CDR3 is 15 amino acids long. Germline V gene sequence: CDR1 SGHDN, CDR2 FVKESK. The CDR3 loop reads CASSQNRGRAYEQYF. The DNA of the CDR3 is TGTGCCAGCAGCCAAAACCGCGGCAGGGCCTACGAGCAGTACTTC.

At least ten counts were recorded for this clonotype. The chain combines TRBV7-9 with TRBJ1-6, with D possibly being TRBD1 (5 bases). The germline gives CDR1 SEHNR, CDR2 FQNEAQ (reference sequence). The germline V and J ends were trimmed by 5 bases and 14 bases, with 19 bases remaining between them. The CDR3 extends over 14 amino acids. CDR3 protein: CASSPSGAGVTLHF. The CDR3, as DNA: TGTGCCAGCAGCCCGTCCGGGGCCGGAGTCACCCTCCACTTT.

There are many counts of this clonotype. The V and J genes are TRBV6-1 and TRBJ2-3; 8 nucleotides match TRBD2. Unmatched junction bases numbered 12, after V lost 4 bases and J lost 3 bases. The germline CDR1 and CDR2 sequences are MNHNS and SASEGT. This CDR3 has 17 amino acids. Here the CDR3 DNA reads TGTGCCAGCAGTGTCTCCTCGACTAGCGTTCCGACAGATACGCAGTATTTT. It specifies CASSVSSTSVPTDTQYF.

This clonotype occurred many times. The chain is built from TRBV4-2 and TRBJ1-2; TRBD1 is a possible D gene (6 bases). This CDR3 has 15 amino acids. Germline V gene lookup returns CDR1 LGHNA and CDR2 YNFKEQ. Trimming took 1 base from V and 3 from J, leaving 12 bases between them. The CDR3 protein is CASSQGGRTDYGYTF. As DNA, the CDR3 is TGTGCCAGCAGCCAAGGGGGTCGGACAGACTATGGCTACACCTTC.

The sample holds a few counts of this clonotype. The chain employs TRBV19 and TRBJ1-4, with 9 nucleotides matching TRBD1. Trimming cost V 3 bases and J 3 bases; bases outside gene matches: 2. The germline V gene encodes CDR1 LNHDA and CDR2 SQIVND (reference sequence). The CDR3 is 15 residues long. The CDR3 loop reads CASSIDRGANEKLFF. The DNA for the CDR3 is TGTGCCAGTAGTATCGACAGGGGGGCTAATGAAAAACTGTTTTTT.

This clonotype appeared many times. The chain uses TRBV7-2 and TRBJ2-1; TRBD2 might be the D (8 bases). The CDR3 is 18 residues long. Per germline, CDR1 SGHTA and CDR2 FQGNSA. Trimming took off 5 bases at V and 7 bases at J, with 27 bases between the two ends. The CDR3 is CASSPRGGGGTYRNEQFF. As DNA, the CDR3 is TGTGCCAGCAGCCCACGAGGGGGCGGGGGGACGTACAGGAATGAGCAGTTCTTC.

This clonotype was counted a few times. The chain combines TRBV20-1 with TRBJ1-5; TRBD1 is a possible D gene (6 bases). V lost 7 bases, J lost 4 bases, and 14 bases lay in between. Germline CDR1 reads DFQATT; CDR2 reads SNEGSKA (reference sequence). The CDR3 sequence is 13 residues long. For the CDR3, the DNA is TGCAGTGGAAAACAGGGAGGAAATCAGCCCCAGCATTTT. Amino acid sequence: CSGKQGGNQPQHF.

This clonotype was seen ten or more times. The J gene is TRBJ2-5, the V gene TRBV7-8, with 7 bases identical to TRBD2. There are 15 residues in the CDR3. The germline CDR1 and CDR2 sequences are SGHVS and FQNEAQ. Trimming took 5 bases from V and 5 from J; bases not matched to a gene: 11. The CDR3 reads CASSPGGYTRETQYF. CDR3 coding DNA: TGTGCCAGCAGCCCCGGGGGGTACACCCGGGAGACCCAGTACTTC.

This chain joins TRBV20-1 and TRBJ2-3, with D unresolved. The length of the CDR3 is 14 residues. With 3 bases removed from V and 7 bases from J, the gap between germline ends came to 17 bases. CDR1 and CDR2 (germline): DFQATT, SNEGSKA (reference sequence). CDR3 amino acids: CSASGGSSSYTQYF. For the CDR3, the DNA is TGCAGTGCTAGTGGTGGGTCAAGTTCGTATACGCAGTATTTT.

This chain links TRBV27 with TRBJ2-3; D could derive from TRBD1 or TRBD2 (5 bases each). Deletions cut 6 bases from V and 2 bases from J, with 9 bases between. CDR1 and CDR2 (germline): MNHEY, SMNVEV (reference sequence). CDR3 size: 13 residues. The CDR3 nucleotides read TGTGCCAGCAGGGGACCCAACACAGATACGCAGTATTTT. It is translated as CASRGPNTDTQYF.

This clonotype was found a few times. At one end the junction does not follow the germline gene, possibly because of a read error. The chain links TRBV4-1 to TRBJ2-4; 7 bases map to TRBD1. The CDR3 covers 17 residues. Germline V lookup: CDR1 MGHRA, CDR2 YSYEKL. The CDR3 here is CASRQVGPRQGVNIQYF. The CDR3 DNA sequence: TGCGCCAGCAGGCAAGTGGGGCCGAGACAGGGTGTAAACATTCAGTACTTC.

This clonotype was observed a few times. This rearrangement joins TRBV20-1 to TRBJ2-7; TRBD1 matches at 7 bases. Germline V gives CDR1 DFQATT, CDR2 SNEGSKA (reference sequence). Trimming cost V 6 bases and J 2 bases; bases outside gene matches: 7. The CDR3 sequence is 13 residues long. CDR3 region: CSARQGGTYEQYF. The CDR3, as DNA: TGCAGTGCCAGACAGGGTGGGACCTACGAGCAGTACTTC.

The gene calls are TRBV18 and TRBJ2-5, with unresolved D. V was cut by 4 bases and J by 3 bases, with 12 bases left in between. From germline, CDR1 is KGHSH and CDR2 LQKENI. This CDR3 has 14 amino acids. Here the CDR3 reads CASSQWTEEETQYF. CDR3 DNA: TGTGCCAGCTCACAATGGACGGAAGAAGAGACCCAGTACTTC.

The chain recombines TRBV2 with TRBJ1-2; D is possibly TRBD1 (5 bases). V gave up 6 bases and J gave up 8 bases, with 13 bases separating them. From germline, CDR1 is SNHLY and CDR2 FYNNEI. There are 12 residues in the CDR3. For the CDR3, the DNA is TGTGCCAGCAGCTCAGGGATAACGGGCTACACCTTC. This gives the protein CASSSGITGYTF.